The entry below describes one TCR beta chain. This sample stems from a study of blood T cell repertoires in COVID-19. Study background: COVID-19 samples, acute and convalescent, were from the United States, Italy and Spain.

The repertoire was sequenced with immunoSEQ multiplex PCR; TCRdb's copy has only in-frame clones and lacks some. The sample lists about 480,000 clones, roughly 90% occurring once. With 4 bases removed from V and 7 bases from J, the gap between germline ends came to 17 bases. Germline V gene data show CDR1 as LNHDA and CDR2 as SQIVND (reference sequence). The CDR3 is 16 residues long. Participant-reported clinical history was the basis for cohort assignment. Material: PBMCs or T cells enriched from blood (not recorded which). This sequence originates from a woman in her 40s who had recovered from COVID-19. This chain uses TRBV19 with TRBJ1-6; the D gene is possibly TRBD1 (5 bases). The CDR3 sequence is CASSTLKRTPNSPLHF. The DNA of the CDR3 is TGTGCCAGTAGTACCCTGAAGAGGACACCAAATTCACCCCTCCACTTT. Filled out from reference TRBV19 and TRBJ1-6, the complete variable domain reads DGGITQSPKYLFRKEGQNVTLSCEQNLNHDAMYWYRQDPGQGLRLIYYSQIVNDFQKGDIAEGYSVSREKKESFPLTVTSAQKNPTAFYLCASSTLKRTPNSPLHFGNGTRLTVT.